This T cell receptor beta chain was profiled in a study of beta chain features in type 1 diabetes. This clone was counted only a few times. Its antigen is as yet unknown. The germline gives CDR1 MGHRA, CDR2 YSYEKL. Trimming at V came to 3 bases and at J to 3 bases, leaving 4 bases not matched to a gene. The CDR3 covers 15 residues. Expressed TCRB transcripts got sequenced, as all isolated RNA was reverse transcribed. Assay used: immunoSEQ multiplex PCR; TCRdb lists only in-frame clones, some missing. This table holds around 56,000 clones, roughly 52% found once. Study outcomes and limitations: In every one of the four CD4+ subsets, TCRB CDR3s were moderately but significantly shorter in Type 1 diabetes patients. Sampled from patients, naive, central memory and Treg TCRB repertoires appeared more similar than those sampled from healthy donors.

The sample consisted of Tregs from blood. The sequence came from a woman in her forties with type 1 diabetes. The V and J genes are TRBV4-1 and TRBJ1-2, with 10 bases that match TRBD1. The CDR3 nucleotides are TGCGCCAGCAGCCAGGGACAGGGGAGTGACTATGGCTACACCTTC. Translation gives CASSQGQGSDYGYTF.